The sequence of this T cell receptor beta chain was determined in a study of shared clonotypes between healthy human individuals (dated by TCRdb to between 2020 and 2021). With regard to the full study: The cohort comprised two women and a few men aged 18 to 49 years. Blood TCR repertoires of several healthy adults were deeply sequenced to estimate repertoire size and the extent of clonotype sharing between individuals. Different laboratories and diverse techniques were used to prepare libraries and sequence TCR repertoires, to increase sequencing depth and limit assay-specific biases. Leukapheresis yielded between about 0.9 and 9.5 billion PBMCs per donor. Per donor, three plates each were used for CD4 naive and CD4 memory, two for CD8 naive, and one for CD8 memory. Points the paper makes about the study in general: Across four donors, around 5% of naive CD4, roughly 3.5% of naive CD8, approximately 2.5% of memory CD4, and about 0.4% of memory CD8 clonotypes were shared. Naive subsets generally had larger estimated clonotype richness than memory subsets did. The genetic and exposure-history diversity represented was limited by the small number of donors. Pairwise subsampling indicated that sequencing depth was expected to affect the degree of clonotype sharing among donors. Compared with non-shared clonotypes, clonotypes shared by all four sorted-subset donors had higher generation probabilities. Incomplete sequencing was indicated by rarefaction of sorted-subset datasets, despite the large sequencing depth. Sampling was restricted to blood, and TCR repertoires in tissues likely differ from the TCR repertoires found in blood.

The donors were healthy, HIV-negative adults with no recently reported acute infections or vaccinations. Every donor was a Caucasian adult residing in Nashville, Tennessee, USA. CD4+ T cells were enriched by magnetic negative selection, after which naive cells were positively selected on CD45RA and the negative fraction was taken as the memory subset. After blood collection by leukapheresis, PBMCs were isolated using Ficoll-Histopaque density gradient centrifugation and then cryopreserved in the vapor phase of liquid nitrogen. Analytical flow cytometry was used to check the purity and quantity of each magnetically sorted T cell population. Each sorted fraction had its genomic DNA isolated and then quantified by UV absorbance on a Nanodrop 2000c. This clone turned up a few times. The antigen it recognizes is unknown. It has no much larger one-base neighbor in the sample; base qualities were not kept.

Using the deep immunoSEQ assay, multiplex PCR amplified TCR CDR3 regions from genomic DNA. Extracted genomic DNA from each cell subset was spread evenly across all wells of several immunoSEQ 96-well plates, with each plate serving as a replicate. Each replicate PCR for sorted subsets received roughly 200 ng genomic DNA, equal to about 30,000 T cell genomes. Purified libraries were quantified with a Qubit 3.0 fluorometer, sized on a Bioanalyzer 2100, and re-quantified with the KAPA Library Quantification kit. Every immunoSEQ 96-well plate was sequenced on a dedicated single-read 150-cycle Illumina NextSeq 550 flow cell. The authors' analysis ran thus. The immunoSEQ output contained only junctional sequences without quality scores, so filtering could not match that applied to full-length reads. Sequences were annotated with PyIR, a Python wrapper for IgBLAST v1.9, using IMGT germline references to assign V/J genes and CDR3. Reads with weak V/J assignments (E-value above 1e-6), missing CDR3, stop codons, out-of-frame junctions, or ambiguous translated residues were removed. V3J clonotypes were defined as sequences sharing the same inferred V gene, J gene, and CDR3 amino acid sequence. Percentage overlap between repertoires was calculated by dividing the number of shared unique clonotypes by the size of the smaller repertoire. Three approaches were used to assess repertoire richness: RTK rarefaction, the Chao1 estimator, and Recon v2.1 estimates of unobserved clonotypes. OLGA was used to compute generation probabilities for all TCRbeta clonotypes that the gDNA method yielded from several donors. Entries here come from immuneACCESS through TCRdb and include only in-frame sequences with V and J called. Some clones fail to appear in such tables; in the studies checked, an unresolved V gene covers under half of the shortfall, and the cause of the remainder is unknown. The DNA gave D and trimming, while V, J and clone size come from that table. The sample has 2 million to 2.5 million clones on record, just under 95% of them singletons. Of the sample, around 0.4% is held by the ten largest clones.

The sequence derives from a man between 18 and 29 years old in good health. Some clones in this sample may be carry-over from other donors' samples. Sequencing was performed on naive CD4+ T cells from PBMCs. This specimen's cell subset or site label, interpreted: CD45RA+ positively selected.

The nucleotides are TGCAGTGCTAACGGACAGGGTCAAGCTTTCTTT. It is translated as CSANGQGQAFF. Recombination connected TRBV20-1 to TRBJ1-1; 8 junctional bases match TRBD1. CDR1 and CDR2 were assigned from the germline V gene (reference sequence) as DFQATT and SNEGSKA. Germline trimming: 4 bases from V, 9 bases from J; junction bases outside gene matches: 4. Spanning cysteine to phenylalanine, the CDR3 consists of 11 amino acids. The CDR3 DNA has 33 bases and is translated from base 1.